Listed below are T cell receptor beta chains from one sample, sequenced in a study of T cell repertoires in cytomegalovirus infection. Each CDR3 protein is one row after TCRdb ran MiXCR on the reads. The repertoire holds about 740,000 distinct CDR3 sequences, 35% seen once, with roughly 2.9% in the top ten. Sequencing was performed on PBMCs. The receptor set was obtained from a human donor in good health (CMV status not recorded). Some clones in this sample may be carry-over from other donors' samples. CDR3s include the opening cysteine and the closing phenylalanine or tryptophan. The order of the fields is J gene, clone size, D gene, V gene, CDR3 DNA, CDR3 protein. A D gene is named only where the DNA matches it firmly. Clone sizes are given selectively: once, few, many, or a class where the clone is expanded.

>TRBJ2-1|.|TRBD2|TRBV20-1
TGCAGTGCTCTATCCGGGACTAGTCTTTATGAGCAGTTCTTC
CSALSGTSLYEQFF
>TRBJ2-7|many|.|TRBV28
TGTGCCAGCAGTTTCCCAGGGTTACCCTACGAGCAGTACTTC
CASSFPGLPYEQYF
>TRBJ2-3|few|.|TRBV27
TGTGCCAGCAGTTTATCGGGGGGGCACGGCACCTACACAGATACGCAGTATTTT
CASSLSGGHGTYTDTQYF
>TRBJ2-2|few|.|TRBV4-1
TGCGCCAGCAGCCGTCGGGGTTCCGGGGAGCTGTTTTTT
CASSRRGSGELFF
>TRBJ1-4|.|.|TRBV19
TGTGCCAGTAGTATCTTCACCGGGTCCGCAACTAATGAAAAACTGTTTTTT
CASSIFTGSATNEKLFF
>TRBJ2-1|.|.|TRBV24-1
TGTGCCACCAGTAAAGGGGCGGAGGCCTACAATGAGCAGTTCTTC
CATSKGAEAYNEQFF
>TRBJ1-1|few|.|TRBV9
TGTGCCAGCAGCCCCGAGTCCGGGGAGAACACTGAAGCTTTCTTT
CASSPESGENTEAFF
>TRBJ1-5|once|.|TRBV29-1
TGCAGCGTTGGGGCAGGGGTCAATCAGCCCCAGCATTTT
CSVGAGVNQPQHF
>TRBJ2-3|.|TRBD2|TRBV6-5
TGTGCCAGCAGAAGGTCGGGGACATCAAGCGGGAGGCGCACAGATACGCAGTATTTT
CASRRSGTSSGRRTDTQYF
>TRBJ1-5|few|TRBD1|TRBV12-3/TRBV12-4
TGTGCCAGCAGTATCTCTGGGACAGCTCGTGATCAGCCCCAGCATTTT
CASSISGTARDQPQHF
>TRBJ2-1|.|TRBD1|TRBV7-6
TGTGCCAGCAGCCCCTCCTGGACAGGGGGGTACAATGAGCAGTTCTTC
CASSPSWTGGYNEQFF
>TRBJ1-1|.|.|TRBV20-1
TGCAGTGCTCTCCCAAAAAACACTGAAGCTTTCTTT
CSALPKNTEAFF
>TRBJ1-1|few|.|TRBV20-1
TGCAGTGCCGCAGCAAGGGGGGTGAACACTGAAGCTTTCTTT
CSAAARGVNTEAFF
>TRBJ2-6|few|TRBD1|TRBV6-5
TGTGCCAGCAGTCAACAGGGGGTGGACTACTCTGGGGCCAACGTCCTGACTTTC
CASSQQGVDYSGANVLTF
>TRBJ2-3|.|.|TRBV7-2
TGTGCCAGCAGCTCTAGTACTTCGCAGTATTTT
CASSSSTSQYF
>TRBJ1-1|few|.|TRBV29-1
TGCAGCGGTCGGAAGTGGGCCACTGGAACGAACACTGAAGCTTTCTTT
CSGRKWATGTNTEAFF
>TRBJ1-5|many|.|TRBV7-2
TGTGCCAGCAGCCCCGGGACACCTAATCAGCCCCAGCATTTT
CASSPGTPNQPQHF
>TRBJ2-1|.|TRBD2|TRBV19
TGTGCCAGTAGTATAGACTCTTTTAGCGGGAGCACCTACAATGAGCAGTTCTTC
CASSIDSFSGSTYNEQFF
>TRBJ2-7|.|.|TRBV20-1
TGCAGTGCTAGAGTGCAGGTAGGCTCCTACGAGCAGTACTTC
CSARVQVGSYEQYF
>TRBJ2-7|few|TRBD2|TRBV28
TGTGCCAGCAGCCCGCCCGCTAGCGGGAGGTTCCCCTACGAGCAGTACTTC
CASSPPASGRFPYEQYF
>TRBJ1-3|.|.|TRBV5-1
TGCGCCAGCAGCTTGCGCCAGGCGAGCTCTGGAAACACCATATATTTT
CASSLRQASSGNTIYF
>TRBJ1-3|many|.|TRBV6-1
TGTGCCAGCAGCTCCGGGTTCAGACAGTCCCGCTCTGGAAACACCATATATTTT
CASSSGFRQSRSGNTIYF
>TRBJ2-1|.|.|TRBV4-1
TGCGCCAGCAGCCCCACGGGGGCCCGGGTGTTCTATGAGCAGTTCTTC
CASSPTGARVFYEQFF
>TRBJ1-5|.|TRBD1|TRBV28
TGTGCCAGCAGTCTAGTGGGGACAGGAAGTCAGCCCCAGCATTTT
CASSLVGTGSQPQHF
>TRBJ1-4|.|.|TRBV28
TGTGCCAGCAGCCCCGCCGGATCTGGAGAAAAACTGTTTTTT
CASSPAGSGEKLFF
>TRBJ1-5|.|TRBD1|TRBV7-2
TGTGCCAGCAGCTATAGTGGGGACAGGATTTACCCCCAGCATTTT
CASSYSGDRIYPQHF
>TRBJ2-5|.|.|TRBV4-1
TGCGCCAGCAGCTTAATCGGAGGAGAGACCCAGTACTTC
CASSLIGGETQYF
>TRBJ2-1|.|TRBD2|TRBV7-6
TGTGCCAGCAGCTTTTCCAGGCGGGCTAGCGGGTACGATGAGCAGTTCTTC
CASSFSRRASGYDEQFF
>TRBJ2-5|few|.|TRBV6-6
TGTGCCAGCACCCCTTCGCGAGCGGTACAAGAGACCCAGTACTTC
CASTPSRAVQETQYF
>TRBJ2-7|.|TRBD1|TRBV10-3
TGTGCCATCAGTGGGCGGAGGGACAGGGACCCCTACGAGCAGTACTTC
CAISGRRDRDPYEQYF
>TRBJ2-7|few|.|TRBV10-2
TGCGCCAGCAGTGACAGGCCGTTCTCCTACGAGCAGTACTTC
CASSDRPFSYEQYF
>TRBJ1-2|few|.|TRBV28
TGTGCCAGCAGACCCCTGGGCGAAAACTATGGCTACACCTTC
CASRPLGENYGYTF
>TRBJ2-7|many|TRBD2|TRBV7-2
TGTGCCAGCAGCTCGCCCCTAGCGGGAGTTGACGAGCAGTACTTC
CASSSPLAGVDEQYF
>TRBJ2-5|few|.|TRBV24-1
TGTGCCACCAGTGATCGACAGGTCGTAGAGACCCAGTACTTC
CATSDRQVVETQYF
>TRBJ2-1|once|TRBD1|TRBV6-5
TGTGCCAGCAGTTCCGGGACAGGGGCCGGGGATGAGCAGTTCTTC
CASSSGTGAGDEQFF
>TRBJ2-7|many|.|TRBV12-3/TRBV12-4
TGTGCCAGCAGTCTACCGGGAACCTACGAGCAGTACTTC
CASSLPGTYEQYF
>TRBJ2-2|few|.|TRBV11-1
TGTGCCAGCAGCTCCCCCTGGGTGCTAGCCCCGGGTGGCGGGGAGCTGTTTTTT
CASSSPWVLAPGGGELFF
>TRBJ1-2|.|TRBD1|TRBV28
TGTGCCACTTCGACAGGGACCTATGGCTACACCTTC
CATSTGTYGYTF
>TRBJ2-7|few|TRBD1|TRBV25-1
TGTGCCAGCAGTGACACGTCCGGGACAGGCGTTAATGAGCAGTACTTC
CASSDTSGTGVNEQYF
>TRBJ1-5|.|.|TRBV6-6
TGTGCCAGCAGTTACCCGGGGACACGTAAAAATCAGCCCCAGCATTTT
CASSYPGTRKNQPQHF
>TRBJ1-5|few|.|TRBV12-3/TRBV12-4
TGTGCCAGCAGTTTCTCAGGGGAACAGCCCCAGCATTTT
CASSFSGEQPQHF
>TRBJ2-5|many|TRBD1|TRBV28
TGTGCCAGCAGTCACCGACAGGGGGCTTGGGAGACCCAGTACTTC
CASSHRQGAWETQYF
>TRBJ1-5|.|.|TRBV24-1
TGTGCCACCAGTGATAGGCAGGGGATTCAGCCCCAGCATTTT
CATSDRQGIQPQHF
>TRBJ2-2|.|.|TRBV29-1
TGCAGCGTTGAAAGACCAGGGCGTTCAGACGGGGAGCTGTTTTTT
CSVERPGRSDGELFF
>TRBJ1-1|once|TRBD1|TRBV5-1
TGCGCCAGCAGCCCGGGGACAGGGGTTTTGGACACTGAAGCTTTCTTT
CASSPGTGVLDTEAFF
>TRBJ2-2|few|.|TRBV4-2
TGTGCCAGCAGCCAAGTAAGAGCGTCAGGCACCGGGGAGCTGTTTTTT
CASSQVRASGTGELFF
>TRBJ1-2|.|.|TRBV29-1
TGCAGCGTTGAAGATCGAGTCGGCCCCAGGGGCTACACCTTC
CSVEDRVGPRGYTF
>TRBJ1-3|few|.|TRBV5-4
TGTGCCAGCAGCGTACGCTCTGGAAACACCATATATTTT
CASSVRSGNTIYF
>TRBJ1-2|few|.|TRBV3-1
TGTGCCAGCAGCCATAAAGGATTCTATGGCTACACCTTC
CASSHKGFYGYTF
>TRBJ1-1|few|.|TRBV2
TGTGCCAGGAGGGGACGGATGAACACTGAAGCTTTCTTT
CARRGRMNTEAFF
>TRBJ2-1|few|.|TRBV27
TGTGCCAGCAGTTTAAGGGGGGGCACCGACAATGAGCAGTTCTTC
CASSLRGGTDNEQFF
>TRBJ2-3|.|.|TRBV6-1
TGTGCCAGCAGGGCTTACAGCACTCTCACAGATACGCAGTATTTT
CASRAYSTLTDTQYF
>TRBJ1-2|.|.|TRBV24-1
TGTGCCACCAGTGGCAGGGATCCCCGGGACTATGGCTACACCTTC
CATSGRDPRDYGYTF
>TRBJ2-1|many|TRBD2|TRBV7-8
TGTGCCAGCAGCGGCACGTTAGCGGGGTACAATGAGCAGTTCTTC
CASSGTLAGYNEQFF
>TRBJ1-5|.|.|TRBV19
TGTGCCAGTAGTATGGTGGCGGTTGGCAATCAGCCCCAGCATTTT
CASSMVAVGNQPQHF
>TRBJ2-3|.|.|TRBV12-5
TGTGCTAGTGGTTTCAACACAGATACGCAGTATTTT
CASGFNTDTQYF
>TRBJ2-3|.|.|TRBV28
TGTGCCAGCAGTTTATTCCGGTTTGGGCAAAAAGATACGCAGTATTTT
CASSLFRFGQKDTQYF
>TRBJ1-2|.|.|TRBV11-2
TGTGCCAGCACCCTAAACCAGGGGCCTCAGGGAGGCTACACCTTC
CASTLNQGPQGGYTF